Included here is one T cell receptor (beta chain) sequence, with context. Its antigen is still unknown. These data belong to a study of regulatory T cells in long-lasting Graves disease. The study, taken as a whole, reports: Reduced TCR diversity was observed in persistent Graves' patients versus newly diagnosed patients.

Both iRepertoire HTBI primers and Arm-PCR of CDR3 regions were used to build the TCR beta libraries. TCRdb redid the calling of the multiplex PCR reads with MiXCR, one entry per CDR3 protein. The repertoire has 400,000 to 650,000 distinct CDR3 sequences, 16% of them found once; the top ten carry approximately 25%. The germline V gene encodes CDR1 MNHNS and CDR2 SASEGT. The CDR3 length is 12 residues. The V gene lost 8 bases and the J gene lost 5 bases, with 10 bases spanning the gap. Time point denoted: newly diagnosed GD, antithyroid drugs for less than 3 months. From RNA extracted from PBMCs, the TCR library was made. This sample was shared with a second study, whose subject was T cells in Graves' hyperthyroidism and ophthalmopathy.

The chain is built from TRBV6-1 and TRBJ1-5, with D maybe TRBD1 (5 bases). The TCR originated in a middle-aged woman with Graves disease. The material sequenced was peripheral blood mononuclear cells (PBMCs), taken at new diagnosis, from a patient treated with antithyroid drugs. This CDR3 reads CASRDLDQPQHF. In DNA form, the CDR3 reads TGTGCCAGCCGGGACTTAGATCAGCCCCAGCATTTT.